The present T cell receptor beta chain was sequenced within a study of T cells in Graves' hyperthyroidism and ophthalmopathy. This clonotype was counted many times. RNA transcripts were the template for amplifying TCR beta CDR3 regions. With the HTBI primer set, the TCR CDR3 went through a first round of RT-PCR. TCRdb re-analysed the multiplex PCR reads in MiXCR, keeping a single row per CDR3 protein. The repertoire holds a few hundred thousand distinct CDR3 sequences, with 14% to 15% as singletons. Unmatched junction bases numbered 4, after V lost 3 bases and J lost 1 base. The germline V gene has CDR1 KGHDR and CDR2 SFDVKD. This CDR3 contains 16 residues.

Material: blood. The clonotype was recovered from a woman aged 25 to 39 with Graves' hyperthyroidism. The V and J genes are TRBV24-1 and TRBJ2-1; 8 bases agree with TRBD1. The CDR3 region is CATSDNNRGSYNEQFF. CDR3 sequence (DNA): TGTGCCACCAGTGATAATAACAGGGGGTCCTACAATGAGCAGTTCTTC.